These T cell receptor beta chains were read from a single sample in a study of cytomegalovirus exposure and HLA in healthy donors. Only in-frame clones appear in the TCRdb table, and some are missing; sequencing was by immunoSEQ multiplex PCR. The profile shows about 160,000 clones, 75% to 80% of them singletons. Material: PBMCs. Source of these receptors: a woman aged 45-65 years in good health and CMV-seropositive. CDR3s include the opening cysteine and the closing phenylalanine or tryptophan. The D gene is left open where the match is weak. Clone size is not always given. Where it is, it says once, few, many or a class for expanded clones.

TRBV28,NA,NA,TRBJ2-3,CASGSRGDTQYF,TGTGCCAGCGGGTCTAGAGGGGATACGCAGTATTTT
TRBV10-3,NA,TRBD1,TRBJ1-2,CAIKGTGRSLDYGYTF,TGTGCCATCAAGGGGACAGGACGAAGTCTTGACTATGGCTACACCTTC
TRBV27,NA,TRBD2,TRBJ2-3,CASNVAGATDTQYF,TGTGCCAGCAATGTAGCGGGAGCCACAGATACGCAGTATTTT
TRBV5-4,NA,TRBD2,TRBJ2-7,CASSPRGGDYEQYF,TGTGCCAGCAGCCCGCGCGGGGGGGACTACGAGCAGTACTTC
TRBV4-1,NA,NA,TRBJ2-7,CASSPILGEQYF,TGCGCCAGCAGCCCCATACTAGGGGAGCAGTACTTC
TRBV4-1,NA,NA,TRBJ2-7,CASSQIGLRVSEQYF,TGCGCCAGCAGCCAAATAGGGCTCAGGGTTTCCGAGCAGTACTTC
TRBV19,once,TRBD1,TRBJ2-7,CASNPTGTYEQYF,TGTGCCAGTAACCCGACAGGGACCTACGAGCAGTACTTC
TRBV30,NA,TRBD2,TRBJ2-1,CAWSGIAGEISSYNEQFF,TGTGCCTGGAGTGGAATAGCGGGGGAGATTAGCTCCTACAATGAGCAGTTCTTC
TRBV5-6,NA,TRBD1,TRBJ1-1,CASSLWDRTNTEAFF,TGTGCCAGCAGCTTATGGGACAGGACGAACACTGAAGCTTTCTTT
TRBV4-3,NA,TRBD1,TRBJ1-4,CASSQENTFGQANEKLFF,TGCGCCAGCAGCCAAGAGAACACCTTCGGACAGGCTAATGAAAAACTGTTTTTT
TRBV2,few,TRBD1,TRBJ1-3,CASSQQGANSGNTIYF,TGTGCCAGCAGTCAACAGGGGGCCAACTCTGGAAACACCATATATTTT
TRBV10-3,NA,NA,TRBJ2-2,CAVTDTPNTGELFF,TGTGCCGTAACCGACACACCGAACACCGGGGAGCTGTTTTTT
TRBV7-2,NA,NA,TRBJ2-7,CASRSPVVDEQYF,TGTGCCAGCAGGTCTCCGGTGGTGGACGAGCAGTACTTC
TRBV7-2,few,NA,TRBJ2-1,CASTAQAGRTYNEQFF,TGTGCCAGCACCGCTCAAGCGGGCCGCACCTACAATGAGCAGTTCTTC
TRBV2,NA,TRBD1,TRBJ2-7,CASRGRGHEQYF,TGTGCCAGCAGGGGCAGGGGGCACGAGCAGTACTTC
TRBV27,NA,TRBD2,TRBJ2-3,CASSFLLAGSIGTQYF,TGTGCCAGCAGTTTCCTACTAGCGGGGTCGATAGGTACGCAGTATTTT
TRBV10-3,NA,TRBD1,TRBJ2-1,CAIARQGPPSGSYNEQFF,TGTGCCATCGCCCGACAGGGGCCGCCCTCTGGCTCCTACAATGAGCAGTTCTTC
TRBV6-5,once,NA,TRBJ1-4,CASSYARTATNEKLFF,TGTGCCAGCAGTTACGCACGGACAGCAACTAATGAAAAACTGTTTTTT
TRBV4-3,NA,NA,TRBJ1-4,CASSHVGTNEKLFF,TGCGCCAGCAGCCATGTGGGCACAAATGAAAAACTGTTTTTT
TRBV18,NA,NA,TRBJ2-7,CASSPPSRGQLVGEQYF,TGTGCCAGCTCACCACCGAGCAGAGGACAGTTGGTCGGCGAGCAGTACTTC
TRBV9,NA,NA,TRBJ1-6,CASSMEGRSPLHF,TGTGCCAGCAGCATGGAGGGTCGCTCACCCCTCCACTTT
TRBV19,once,NA,TRBJ1-3,CASSPGEFGNTIYF,TGTGCCAGTAGCCCAGGGGAATTCGGAAACACCATATATTTT
TRBV6-6,few,NA,TRBJ1-4,CASSFRLADEKLFF,TGTGCCAGCAGTTTCCGCCTGGCGGATGAAAAACTGTTTTTT
TRBV19,once,TRBD2,TRBJ2-1,CASKGLAGFYNEQFF,TGTGCCAGTAAAGGACTAGCGGGATTCTACAATGAGCAGTTCTTC
TRBV6-5,few,NA,TRBJ2-3,CASSYNRDTDTQYF,TGTGCCAGCAGTTACAACAGAGACACAGATACGCAGTATTTT
TRBV28,once,TRBD2,TRBJ2-7,CASSPTPGLVTSF,TGTGCCAGCAGCCCCACCCCGGGACTAGTAACATCGTTC
TRBV7-2,NA,NA,TRBJ1-1,CASSLQGNTEAFF,TGTGCCAGCAGCCTCCAGGGAAACACTGAAGCTTTCTTT
TRBV5-4,NA,NA,TRBJ2-5,CASSSNVEETQYF,TGTGCCAGCAGCTCAAACGTGGAGGAGACCCAGTACTTC
TRBV7-2,NA,NA,TRBJ1-1,CASPSSLGGPDWVAFF,TGTGCCAGCCCAAGTAGCTTGGGGGGGCCGGACTGGGTAGCTTTCTTT
TRBV2,few,NA,TRBJ2-5,CASREARAGTQYF,TGTGCCAGCAGGGAGGCTCGGGCGGGGACCCAGTACTTC
TRBV7-2,NA,TRBD1,TRBJ2-3,CASSPQGTPTGGIFNTQYF,TGTGCCAGCAGCCCGCAAGGGACCCCTACAGGGGGGATTTTTAATACGCAGTATTTT
TRBV11-2,NA,TRBD2,TRBJ2-3,CASSFSGGAPDTQYF,TGTGCCAGCAGCTTTAGCGGGGGGGCCCCAGATACGCAGTATTTT
TRBV4-2,few,TRBD1,TRBJ2-7,CASSQEGGQEREQYF,TGTGCCAGCAGCCAAGAAGGAGGACAGGAACGGGAGCAGTACTTC
TRBV2,NA,TRBD1,TRBJ1-6,CASREQGNNSPLHF,TGTGCCAGCAGGGAACAGGGGAACAATTCACCCCTCCACTTT
TRBV18,NA,NA,TRBJ1-1,CASSMTVNTEAFF,TGTGCCAGCTCGATGACAGTGAACACTGAAGCTTTCTTT
TRBV28,NA,NA,TRBJ1-1,CASSLLGLEAFF,TGTGCCAGCAGTTTACTCGGACTTGAAGCTTTCTTT
TRBV7-9,NA,NA,TRBJ1-1,CASSRGWGGTEAFF,TGTGCCAGCAGCCGGGGATGGGGAGGAACTGAAGCTTTCTTT
TRBV18,NA,NA,TRBJ1-2,CASSPEQRGGGYTF,TGTGCCAGCTCACCAGAGCAAAGGGGAGGTGGCTACACCTTC
TRBV5-1,NA,NA,TRBJ1-1,CASSSSVTRTEAFF,TGCGCCAGCAGCTCCTCCGTGACGAGGACTGAAGCTTTCTTT
TRBV10-3,NA,TRBD2,TRBJ2-3,CAISGVLAGGVVDTQYF,TGTGCCATCAGTGGGGTACTAGCGGGAGGTGTGGTGGATACGCAGTATTTT
TRBV29-1,NA,NA,TRBJ1-2,CSVKPGVGYTF,TGCAGCGTTAAACCAGGGGTTGGCTACACCTTC
TRBV5-1,NA,TRBD1,TRBJ2-7,CASSTDRVKYEQYF,TGCGCCAGCAGCACGGACAGGGTGAAATACGAGCAGTACTTC
TRBV27,NA,TRBD1,TRBJ1-4,CASSQNRGKLFF,TGTGCCAGCAGCCAGAACAGGGGAAAACTGTTTTTT
TRBV9,NA,TRBD2,TRBJ2-3,CASSEGSGSLGDTQYF,TGTGCCAGCAGCGAGGGGAGCGGGAGTTTAGGAGATACGCAGTATTTT